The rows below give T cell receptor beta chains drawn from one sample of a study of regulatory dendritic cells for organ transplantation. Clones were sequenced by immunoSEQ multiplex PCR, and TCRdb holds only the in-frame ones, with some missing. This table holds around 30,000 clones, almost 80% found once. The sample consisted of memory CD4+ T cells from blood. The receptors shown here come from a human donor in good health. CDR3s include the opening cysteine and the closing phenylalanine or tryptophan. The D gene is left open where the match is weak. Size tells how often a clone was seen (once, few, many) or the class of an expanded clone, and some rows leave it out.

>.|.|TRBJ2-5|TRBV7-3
TGTGCCAGCAGCTTAAACAGGAAGGGAGAGACCCAGTACTTC
CASSLNRKGETQYF
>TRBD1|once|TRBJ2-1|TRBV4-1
TGCGCCAGCAGCCAAATTGTCGGGACAGGGGGGTACAATGAGCAGTTCTTC
CASSQIVGTGGYNEQFF
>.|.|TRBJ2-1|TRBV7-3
TGTGCCAGCAGCCCCCAACAGGGAAGGGGGCAGTTCTTC
CASSPQQGRGQFF
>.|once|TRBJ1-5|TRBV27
TGTGCCAGCAGGAAAAATCAGCCCCAGCATTTT
CASRKNQPQHF
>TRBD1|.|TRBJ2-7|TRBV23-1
TGCGCCAGCAGTCAATCCCACCGACAGGGTAATTCAAACGAGCAGTACTTC
CASSQSHRQGNSNEQYF
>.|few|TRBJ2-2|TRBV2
TGTGCCAGCAGCGAAATTACCACCGGGGAGCTGTTTTTT
CASSEITTGELFF
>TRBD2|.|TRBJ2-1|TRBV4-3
TGCGCCAGCAGCCAAGATCTAGCGGGAAACAATGAGCAGTTCTTC
CASSQDLAGNNEQFF
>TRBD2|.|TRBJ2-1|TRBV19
TGTGCCAGTAGTATAATAGCGGGGATGATCAAGGCATCGCGGGATGAGCAGTTCTTC
CASSIIAGMIKASRDEQFF
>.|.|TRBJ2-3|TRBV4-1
TGCGCCAGCAGCCAAGAGTCGCCCACAGATACGCAGTATTTT
CASSQESPTDTQYF
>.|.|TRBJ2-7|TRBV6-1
TGTGCCAGCAGTGAACTAGTTCCGCAGTACTTC
CASSELVPQYF
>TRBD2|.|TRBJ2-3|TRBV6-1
TGTGCCAGCAGTGAAGTAAGCGGGAGCGCAGATACGCAGTATTTT
CASSEVSGSADTQYF
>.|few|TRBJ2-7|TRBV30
TGTGCCTGGAGTGGGGGGTGGGAGGACCACGAGCAGTACTTC
CAWSGGWEDHEQYF
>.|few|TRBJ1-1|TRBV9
TGTGCCAGCAGCCCCCCCCCGAGGCAGATGAACACTGAAGCTTTCTTT
CASSPPPRQMNTEAFF
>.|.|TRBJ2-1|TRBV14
TGTGCCAGCAGCCAATGGGCAGCGAGGGAGCAGTTCTTC
CASSQWAAREQFF
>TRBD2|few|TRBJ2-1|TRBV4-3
TGCGCCAGCAGCCAAGATCTTGGCGGGGGGTCCAATGAGCAGTTCTTC
CASSQDLGGGSNEQFF
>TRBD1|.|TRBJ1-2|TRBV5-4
TGTGCCAGCAGCCGGGACAGGGGATATGGCTACACCTTC
CASSRDRGYGYTF
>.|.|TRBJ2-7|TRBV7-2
TGTGCCAGCAGCTTAGCGAGGGGCCACGAGCAGTACTTC
CASSLARGHEQYF
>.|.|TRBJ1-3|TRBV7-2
TGTGCCAGCAGCTTAAGGGTAGGACGGACTGGAAACACCATATATTTT
CASSLRVGRTGNTIYF
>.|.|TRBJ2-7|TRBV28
TGTGCCAGCCTTAGGGGGGGGGTGAACTACGAGCAGTACTTC
CASLRGGVNYEQYF
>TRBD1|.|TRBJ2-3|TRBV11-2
TGTGCCAGCAGCTCCCCCAGGGGGCGCGCAGATACGCAGTATTTT
CASSSPRGRADTQYF
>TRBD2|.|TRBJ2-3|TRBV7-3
TGTGCCAGCAGCCCAATAGGACTAGCGGGACTCACAGATACGCAGTATTTT
CASSPIGLAGLTDTQYF
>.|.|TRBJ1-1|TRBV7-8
TGTGCCAGCAGCTTTTTTTTGGGGAACACTGAAGCTTTCTTT
CASSFFLGNTEAFF
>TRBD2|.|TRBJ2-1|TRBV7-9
TGTGCCAGCAGCCCCGTCCTAGCGGGTTCCTACAATGAGCAGTTCTTC
CASSPVLAGSYNEQFF
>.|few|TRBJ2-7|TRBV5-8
TGTGCCAGCCGCCGCGGGGCCCTGGGCGAGCAGTACTTC
CASRRGALGEQYF
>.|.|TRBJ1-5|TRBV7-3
TGTGCCAGCACCGGTCAGCCCCAGCATTTT
CASTGQPQHF
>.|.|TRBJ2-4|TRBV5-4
TGTGCCAGCAGCTTGTTTCCATCGTCTGGGGTTGGCATTCAGTACTTC
CASSLFPSSGVGIQYF
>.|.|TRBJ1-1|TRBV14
TGTGCCAGCAGCCCTCCGGACAGCTTACTCATGAACACTGAAGCTTTCTTT
CASSPPDSLLMNTEAFF
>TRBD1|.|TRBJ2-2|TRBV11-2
TGTGCCAGCAGCTTAGCCGGAAGGACAGGGGCCGGGGAGCTGTTTTTT
CASSLAGRTGAGELFF
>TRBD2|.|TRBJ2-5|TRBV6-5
TGTGCCAGCCGCGGACTAGCGGCCCAAGAGACCCAGTACTTC
CASRGLAAQETQYF
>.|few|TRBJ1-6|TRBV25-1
TGTGCCAGCAGTGAAGGGGGCGGGGAGAGTCCACCCCTCCACTTT
CASSEGGGESPPLHF
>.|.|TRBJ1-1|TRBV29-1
TGCAGCGTTGAAGATCAGGGAATGAACACTGAAGCTTTCTTT
CSVEDQGMNTEAFF
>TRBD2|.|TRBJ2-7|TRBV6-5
TGTGCCAGCAGTTTGGGACTAGCGGGTCTAGGGGAGCAGTACTTC
CASSLGLAGLGEQYF
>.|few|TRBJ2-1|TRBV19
TGTGCCAGTAGTATAGGGGGGGGGCCTGTCAATGAGCAGTTCTTC
CASSIGGGPVNEQFF
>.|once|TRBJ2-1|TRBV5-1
TGCGCCAGCAGCTTCCCCCGGGAGTTCTTC
CASSFPREFF
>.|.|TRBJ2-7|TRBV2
TGTGCCAGTCGCGAAGACAGCTCCTACGAGCAGTACTTC
CASREDSSYEQYF
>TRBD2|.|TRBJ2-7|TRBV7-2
TGTGCCAGCAGCCCCCGGACTAGCGGGATTGGCTACGAGCAGTACTTC
CASSPRTSGIGYEQYF
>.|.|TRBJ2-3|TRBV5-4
TGTGCCAGCAGCTTGGCGTCTTCCACAGATACGCAGTATTTT
CASSLASSTDTQYF